This T cell receptor beta chain derives from a study of graft-versus-host responses after intestinal transplantation. Findings and caveats of the study: Ileal or blood samples showed some GvH clones first, and such clones were also found in recipient marrow. Within the allografts of patients who had graft-donor T cell macrochimerism, graft-versus-host to host-versus-graft clonal ratios were high.

Germline V gene lookup returns CDR1 MNHEY and CDR2 SVGAGI. V lost 6 bases, J lost 7 bases, and 14 bases stayed unmatched. There are 15 residues in the CDR3. The assay was immunoSEQ multiplex PCR, and TCRdb's table has in-frame clones only and misses some. The sample includes about 120,000 clones, roughly nine tenths seen only once; the top ten take approximately 0.18%. Concerning this clone: What it binds is not known.

The material was unstimulated CD4+ T cells sorted from spleen or lymph node cells, obtained before intestinal transplant. The origin of this receptor is a human donor who received an intestinal transplant. The chain has TRBV6-5 and TRBJ1-2; TRBD1 matches 7 bases. The CDR3 loop is CASSSDRERLGGYTF. DNA for the CDR3: TGTGCCAGCAGCAGTGACAGGGAGAGATTGGGTGGCTACACCTTC.